The sequence of this TCR beta chain was determined in a study of cytomegalovirus exposure and HLA in healthy donors. Study context: The 120 or so validation repertoires were reported in a later analysis to have been generated on the same platform as the approximately 700 first-cohort repertoires. Study-wide results and caveats: Most TCR sequences proved rare, with some public TCRs found in many donors. The study labeled 150 to 200 TCR beta chains cytomegalovirus-associated.

Clones were sequenced by immunoSEQ multiplex PCR, and TCRdb holds only the in-frame ones, with some missing. The top ten clones hold approximately 1.5% of a sample with around 130,000 clones, about nine tenths of them seen once. On this clone: Its antigen remains unknown.

The CDR3 runs to 11 residues. Germline V lookup: CDR1 GTSNPN, CDR2 SVGIG (reference sequence). The V end was cut by 3 bases, the J end by 6 bases, with 8 bases between. Sequenced material: PBMCs. The J gene is TRBJ1-1, the V gene TRBV30; D remains unclear. This sequence was found in a young man in good health and CMV-seronegative. The chain's CDR3 is CAWSGFPEAFF. CDR3 nucleotide sequence: TGTGCCTGGAGCGGTTTCCCTGAAGCTTTCTTT.